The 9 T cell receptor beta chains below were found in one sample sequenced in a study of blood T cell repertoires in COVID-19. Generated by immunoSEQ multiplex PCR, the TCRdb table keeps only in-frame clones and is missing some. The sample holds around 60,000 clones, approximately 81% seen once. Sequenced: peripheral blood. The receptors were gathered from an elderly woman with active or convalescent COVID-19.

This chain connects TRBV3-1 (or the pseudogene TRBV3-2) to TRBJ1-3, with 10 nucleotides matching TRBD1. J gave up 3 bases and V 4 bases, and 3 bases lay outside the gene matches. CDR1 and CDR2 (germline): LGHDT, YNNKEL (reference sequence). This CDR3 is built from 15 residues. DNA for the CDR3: TGTGCCAGCAGCCTTGGGACAGGGGTTGGAAACACCATATATTTT. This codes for CASSLGTGVGNTIYF.

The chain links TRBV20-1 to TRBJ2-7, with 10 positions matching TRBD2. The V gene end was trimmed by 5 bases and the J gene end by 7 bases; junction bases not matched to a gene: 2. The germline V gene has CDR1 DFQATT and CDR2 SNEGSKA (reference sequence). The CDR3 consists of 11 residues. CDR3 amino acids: CSAQGLAEQYF. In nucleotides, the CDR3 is TGCAGTGCTCAGGGACTAGCGGAGCAGTACTTC.

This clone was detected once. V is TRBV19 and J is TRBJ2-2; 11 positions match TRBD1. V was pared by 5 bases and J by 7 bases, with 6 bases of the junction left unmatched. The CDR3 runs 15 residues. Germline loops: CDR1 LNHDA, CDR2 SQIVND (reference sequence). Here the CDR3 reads CASSPDRGLIGELFF. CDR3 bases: TGTGCCAGTAGTCCGGACAGGGGGCTAATCGGGGAGCTGTTTTTT.

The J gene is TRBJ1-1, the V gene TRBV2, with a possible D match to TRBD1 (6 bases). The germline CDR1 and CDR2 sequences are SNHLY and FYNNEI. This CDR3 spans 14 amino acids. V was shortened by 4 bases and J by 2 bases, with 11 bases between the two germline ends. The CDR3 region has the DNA TGTGCCAGCAGTGGGCAGGGGATAAACACTGAAGCTTTCTTT. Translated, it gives CASSGQGINTEAFF.

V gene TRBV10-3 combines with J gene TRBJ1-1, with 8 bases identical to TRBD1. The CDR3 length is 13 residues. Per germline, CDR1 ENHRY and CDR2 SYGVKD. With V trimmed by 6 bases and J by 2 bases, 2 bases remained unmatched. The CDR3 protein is CAIRGQGNTEAFF. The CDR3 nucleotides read TGTGCCATCAGAGGACAGGGAAACACTGAAGCTTTCTTT.

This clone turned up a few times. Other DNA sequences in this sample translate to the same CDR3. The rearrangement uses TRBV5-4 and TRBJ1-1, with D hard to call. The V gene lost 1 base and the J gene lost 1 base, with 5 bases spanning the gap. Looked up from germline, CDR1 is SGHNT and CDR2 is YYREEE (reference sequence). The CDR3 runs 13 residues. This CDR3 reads CASSLRGNTEAFF. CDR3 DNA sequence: TGTGCCAGCAGCTTGCGGGGGAACACTGAAGCTTTCTTT. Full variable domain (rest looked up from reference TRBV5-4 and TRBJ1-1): ETGVTQSPTHLIKTRGQQVTLRCSSQSGHNTVSWYQQALGQGPQFIFQYYREEENGRGNFPPRFSGLQFPNYSSELNVNALELDDSALYLCASSLRGNTEAFFGQGTRLTVV.

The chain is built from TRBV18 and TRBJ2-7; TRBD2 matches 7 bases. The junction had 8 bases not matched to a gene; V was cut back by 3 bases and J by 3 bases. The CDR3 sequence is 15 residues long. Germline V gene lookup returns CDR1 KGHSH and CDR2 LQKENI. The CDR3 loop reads CASSPGGQLLYEQYF. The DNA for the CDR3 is TGTGCCAGCTCACCGGGAGGGCAGCTCCTCTACGAGCAGTACTTC.

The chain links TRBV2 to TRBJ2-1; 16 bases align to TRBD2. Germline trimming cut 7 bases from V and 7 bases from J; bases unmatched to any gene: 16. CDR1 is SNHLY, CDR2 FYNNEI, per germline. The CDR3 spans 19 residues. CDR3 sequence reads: CASKGLAGGPSRQRNEQFF. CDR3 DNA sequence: TGTGCCAGCAAGGGACTAGCGGGGGGGCCTTCTCGGCAACGAAATGAGCAGTTCTTC.

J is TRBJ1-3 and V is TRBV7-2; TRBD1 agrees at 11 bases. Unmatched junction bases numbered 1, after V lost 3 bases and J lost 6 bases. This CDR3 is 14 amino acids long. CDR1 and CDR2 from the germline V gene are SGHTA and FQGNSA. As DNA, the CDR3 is TGTGCCAGCAGCTTGGGACAGGGGGTAAACACCATATATTTT. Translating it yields CASSLGQGVNTIYF.